A single T cell receptor (beta chain) is shown here with its context. Its antigen is not identified. The data stem from a study of blood T cells in healthy people across ages. Study-wide context: Per every two T cells, about one barcoded beta molecule was captured by template switching. Overall study findings and caveats: Per-million-T-cell TCR beta diversity fell roughly linearly with age. Researchers deemed the diversity estimates from one million T cells underestimates.

V lost 0 bases to trimming and J lost 7 bases, with 17 bases between them. CDR1 SGDLS and CDR2 YYNGEE come from the germline V gene. The CDR3 consists of 15 residues. Primed by a sample-barcoded 5' primer and a J-beta primer mix, a second PCR proceeded for about 6 to 11 cycles. TCRdb fed the 5' RACE reads into MiXCR, producing one record per CDR3 protein. The profile covers fewer than 900,000 distinct CDR3 sequences, with around 46% appearing a single time and 20% to 25% taken by the ten largest. The sequenced sample was blood. This TCR came from an older woman in good health. This rearrangement joins TRBV9 to TRBJ2-7; possible D gene TRBD2, 7 bases. CDR3 bases: TGTGCCAGCAGCGTAGCCCCCCAGCGGGACAATGAGCAGTACTTC. Amino acid sequence: CASSVAPQRDNEQYF.